The sequence of this TCR beta chain was determined in a study of T cells in localized non-small cell lung cancer. The data were produced by immunoSEQ multiplex PCR, yet TCRdb's version contains in-frame clones alone and is incomplete. The sample lists tens of thousands of clones, about 92% occurring once. The CDR3 has 14 amino acids. Germline CDR1 LNHDA, CDR2 SQIVND (reference sequence). Trimming cost V 5 bases and J 7 bases, with 15 bases left between them. This clone has only a few counts. The source is a female donor aged 60 or older with stage I lung adenocarcinoma. Sequences were derived from peripheral blood, sampled before any cancer treatment. The V call is TRBV19, the J call TRBJ2-1; D is perhaps TRBD1 (8 bases). The CDR3 coding sequence is TGTGCCAGTAGTCCCGACAGGGGAGGGAATGAGCAGTTCTTC. Translation: CASSPDRGGNEQFF.